These 26 T cell receptor beta chains originate from one sample sequenced in a study of blood T cell repertoires in COVID-19. The table came from immunoSEQ multiplex PCR; TCRdb's copy has only in-frame clones and leaves some out. The sample yields more than 300,000 clones, more than 70% seen once. What was sequenced was PBMCs or T cells enriched from blood (not recorded which). The receptors shown here come from a woman in her late teens or twenties who had recovered from COVID-19.

This clone was recorded only once. The chain is built from TRBV7-9 and TRBJ1-3; D gene ambiguous. The germline V gene has CDR1 SEHNR and CDR2 FQNEAQ (reference sequence). The CDR3 runs 14 residues. V shed 1 base and J shed 0 bases, with 4 bases lying between them. CDR3 sequence reads: CASSLGGSGNTIYF. The CDR3 bases are TGTGCCAGCAGCTTAGGCGGCTCTGGAAACACCATATATTTT.

The rearrangement links TRBV6-1 to TRBJ1-2; TRBD1 might be the D (5 bases). The CDR3 contains 16 residues. The V end was cut by 3 bases, the J end by 4 bases, with 18 bases between. Germline CDR1 reads MNHNS; CDR2 reads SASEGT. CDR3 region: CASSEKSGQSGYGYTF. The CDR3 bases are TGTGCCAGCAGTGAGAAAAGTGGACAATCGGGCTATGGCTACACCTTC.

This chain links TRBV5-1 with TRBJ2-5; 8 bases match TRBD2. V shed 5 bases and J 2 bases; nucleotides not matched to a gene: 5. Per germline, CDR1 SGHRS and CDR2 YFSETQ. The CDR3 spans 14 residues. CDR3: CASSELAGQETQYF. The DNA of the CDR3 is TGCGCCAGCAGTGAATTAGCGGGGCAAGAGACCCAGTACTTC.

This clone has just a few counts. V usage is TRBV28 and J usage is TRBJ1-2; D might be TRBD1 (5 bases). Germline CDR1 MDHEN, CDR2 SYDVKM. CDR3 length equals 12 residues. The V gene lost 6 bases and the J gene lost 7 bases, with 12 bases spanning the gap. The CDR3 protein is CASRPGMGGYTF. The CDR3 DNA reads TGTGCCAGCAGGCCAGGGATGGGTGGCTACACCTTC.

This clone was seen once. DNA of the CDR3: TGTGCCAGCAGCTTAGCTGATAGGGGCGAATGGGTGTTTTTT. It codes for CASSLADRGEWVFF. The chain carries TRBV7-9 and TRBJ1-4; TRBD1 is a possible D gene (5 bases). The length of the CDR3 is 14 residues. V lost 0 bases and J 15 bases, leaving 17 bases between the germline ends. Germline V gene data show CDR1 as SEHNR and CDR2 as FQNEAQ (reference sequence).

The chain carries TRBV12-5 and TRBJ1-1, with TRBD1 identical over 9 bases. Per germline, CDR1 LGHNT and CDR2 FRNRAP. This CDR3 is 13 amino acids long. The ends lost 9 bases at V and 5 bases at J; junction bases unmatched: 7. DNA of the CDR3: TGTGCTAGCACCCTGACAGGGGGAACTGAAGCTTTCTTT. Its protein is CASTLTGGTEAFF.

The V and J genes are TRBV30 and TRBJ1-2; D unclear. CDR1 and CDR2 from the germline V gene are GTSNPN and SVGIG (reference sequence). The V and J ends lost 0 bases and 7 bases respectively, with 9 bases between them. The CDR3 totals 12 residues. As DNA, the CDR3 is TGTGCCTGGAGTGTACTAAAGGCTGGCTACACCTTC. Amino acids: CAWSVLKAGYTF.

V gene TRBV9 combines with J gene TRBJ1-2; D possibly corresponds to TRBD1 (5 bases). V was shortened by 0 bases and J by 2 bases, with 11 bases between the two germline ends. Germline V gene data show CDR1 as SGDLS and CDR2 as YYNGEE. The CDR3 is 15 amino acids. CDR3 nucleotides: TGTGCCAGCAGCGTAGAGGGCAGGGAAAACTATGGCTACACCTTC. This sequence encodes CASSVEGRENYGYTF. The entire variable domain, with the rest obtained from reference TRBV9 and TRBJ1-2, is as follows: DSGVTQTPKHLITATGQRVTLRCSPRSGDLSVYWYQQSLDQGLQFLIQYYNGEERAKGNILERFSAQQFPDLHSELNLSSLELGDSALYFCASSVEGRENYGYTFGSGTRLTVV.

This rearrangement joins TRBV6-2 or TRBV6-3 to TRBJ2-7; 8 bases are shared with TRBD2. With V trimmed by 4 bases and J by 5 bases, 7 bases remained unmatched. CDR3 length equals 14 residues. Germline CDR1 and CDR2: MNHEY and SVGEGT. This CDR3 reads CASSSPGGHDEQYF. The CDR3 DNA is TGTGCCAGCAGTTCCCCGGGGGGGCACGACGAGCAGTACTTC.

This sequence joins TRBV6-5 and TRBJ1-1; D unresolved. Trimming left V 10 bases short and J 2 bases short, with 11 bases between. The length of the CDR3 is 12 residues. The germline V gene has CDR1 MNHEY and CDR2 SVGAGI. The CDR3 reads CATLRGNTEAFF. CDR3 DNA sequence: TGTGCCACTCTACGGGGAAACACTGAAGCTTTCTTT.

The chain is built from TRBV14 and TRBJ2-7; TRBD1 matches at 9 bases. V dropped 1 base and J dropped 3; count of bases not matched to a gene: 7. This CDR3 spans 16 amino acids. Germline V gene data show CDR1 as SGHDN and CDR2 as FVKESK. The CDR3 sequence: CASSQGWTGEDYEQYF. CDR3 DNA: TGTGCCAGCAGCCAAGGGTGGACAGGGGAGGACTACGAGCAGTACTTC.

The chain couples TRBV19 to TRBJ1-2; D uncertain. V was shortened by 2 bases and J by 0 bases, with 10 bases between the two germline ends. The germline CDR1 and CDR2 sequences are LNHDA and SQIVND (reference sequence). The CDR3 runs 15 residues. Here the CDR3 reads CASSIMDSANYGYTF. In nucleotides, the CDR3 is TGTGCCAGTAGTATAATGGACTCAGCTAACTATGGCTACACCTTC.

Here the CDR3 DNA reads TGCAGCGTTGCGACGCGGGGGGGTGATCACGAGCAGTACTTC. This translates into CSVATRGGDHEQYF. The chain recombines TRBV29-1 with TRBJ2-7; 9 bases line up with TRBD2. The CDR3 totals 14 residues. Germline CDR1 is SQVTM and CDR2 is ANQGSEA. V shed 4 bases, J shed 5 bases, and the junction held 9 bases outside the gene matches.

The J gene is TRBJ1-2, the V gene TRBV6-2 or TRBV6-3; perhaps TRBD1 as D (6 bases). Trimming removed 4 bases at V and 8 bases at J, with 14 bases between. The CDR3 spans 13 residues. The germline CDR1 and CDR2 sequences are MNHEY and SVGEGT. The DNA of the CDR3 is TGTGCCAGCAGTTTCGGACAGCCGGTGGGCTACACCTTC. Amino acids: CASSFGQPVGYTF.

V usage is TRBV7-2 and J usage is TRBJ2-5, with a possible D match to TRBD1 (6 bases). Looked up from germline, CDR1 is SGHTA and CDR2 is FQGNSA. V was cut by 5 bases and J by 5 bases, with 21 bases left in between. The CDR3 consists of 16 residues. CDR3 residues: CASSPRANRAVETQYF. CDR3 DNA sequence: TGTGCCAGCAGCCCGAGAGCGAACAGGGCAGTGGAGACCCAGTACTTC.

This chain joins TRBV19 and TRBJ2-2; D possibly corresponds to TRBD1 (6 bases). CDR1 LNHDA and CDR2 SQIVND come from the germline V gene (reference sequence). The V gene lost 6 bases and the J gene lost 0 bases, with 8 bases spanning the gap. The CDR3 runs 14 residues. CDR3 sequence (DNA): TGTGCCAGTAGCGGACAGCCGAACACCGGGGAGCTGTTTTTT. Its translation: CASSGQPNTGELFF. Complete variable domain (other parts from reference TRBV19 and TRBJ2-2): DGGITQSPKYLFRKEGQNVTLSCEQNLNHDAMYWYRQDPGQGLRLIYYSQIVNDFQKGDIAEGYSVSREKKESFPLTVTSAQKNPTAFYLCASSGQPNTGELFFGEGSRLTVL.

The table lists this clone with a count of one. The V gene is TRBV3-1 (or the pseudogene TRBV3-2), the J gene TRBJ1-6, with TRBD1 matching over 9 bases. Germline V lookup: CDR1 LGHDT, CDR2 YNNKEL (reference sequence). This CDR3 spans 15 amino acids. J was trimmed by 9 bases and V by 4 bases; bases with no gene match: 7. The CDR3 is CASSLGQGISSPLHF. The CDR3 DNA follows: TGTGCCAGCAGCCTCGGACAGGGGATCAGTTCACCCCTCCACTTT.

The chain has TRBV4-3 and TRBJ2-7; perhaps TRBD1 as D (6 bases). Germline V gene sequence: CDR1 LGHNA, CDR2 YSLEER. V was shortened by 0 bases and J by 4 bases, with 10 bases between the two germline ends. The CDR3 loop spans 14 amino acids. CDR3 sequence: CASSQEQGLYEQYF. The CDR3 DNA follows: TGCGCCAGCAGCCAAGAGCAGGGGCTGTACGAGCAGTACTTC.

The genes are TRBV4-1 and TRBJ2-1; the match to TRBD2 covers 15 bases. Germline V CDR1 and CDR2: MGHRA, YSYEKL. Trimming cost V 4 bases and J 8 bases; bases outside gene matches: 6. This CDR3 has 16 residues. The chain's CDR3 is CASSPRTSGGAYEQFF. Written as DNA, the CDR3 is TGCGCCAGCAGCCCGAGGACTAGCGGGGGGGCCTATGAGCAGTTCTTC.

This rearrangement joins TRBV10-3 to TRBJ1-2; maybe TRBD1 (6 bases). CDR1 ENHRY and CDR2 SYGVKD come from the germline V gene. V was trimmed by 0 bases and J by 2 bases, leaving 10 bases between them. The CDR3 is made up of 15 amino acids. The chain's CDR3 is CAISESVRGNYGYTF. The CDR3 nucleotides are TGTGCCATCAGTGAGTCGGTTAGGGGGAACTATGGCTACACCTTC.

The chain links TRBV5-6 to TRBJ1-5; D possibly corresponds to TRBD1 (6 bases). Germline lookup yields CDR1 SGHDT and CDR2 YYEEEE. V gave up 1 base and J gave up 1 base, with 9 bases separating them. The CDR3 sequence is 15 residues long. For the CDR3, the DNA is TGTGCCAGCAGCTTGACGACAGGAAGCAATCAGCCCCAGCATTTT. It is translated as CASSLTTGSNQPQHF.

Regarding this clone: Germline and junction disagree at one end, which may indicate a read error. The chain recombines TRBV7-3 with TRBJ1-3; perhaps TRBD1 as D (5 bases). In germline, CDR1 is SGHTA, CDR2 FQGTGA. The CDR3 is made up of 16 amino acids. In DNA form, the CDR3 reads TGTGCCAGCAGTTTAAATGGGGCGGCGGGAGGAAACACCATATATTTT. Translation: CASSLNGAAGGNTIYF.

The chain couples TRBV5-1 to TRBJ1-1, with 8 bases fitting TRBD1. The germline V gene encodes CDR1 SGHRS and CDR2 YFSETQ. J lost 4 bases, V lost 2 bases, and 1 base had no gene match. There are 13 residues in the CDR3. The CDR3 loop is CASSFRGLTEAFF. CDR3 coding DNA: TGCGCCAGCAGCTTCAGGGGGCTCACTGAAGCTTTCTTT.

The chain is built from TRBV4-2 and TRBJ2-3; 8 nucleotides line up with TRBD2. Unmatched junction bases numbered 15, after V lost 3 bases and J lost 1 base. Germline V gene lookup returns CDR1 LGHNA and CDR2 YNFKEQ. This CDR3 has 19 residues. The CDR3 region is CASSQDTPLSGGRTDTQYF. The CDR3 DNA follows: TGTGCCAGCAGCCAGGATACCCCCCTGTCGGGGGGGCGCACAGATACGCAGTATTTT.

The chain has TRBV30 and TRBJ2-2; TRBD2 might be the D (5 bases). The CDR3 has 16 amino acids. In germline, CDR1 is GTSNPN, CDR2 SVGIG (reference sequence). Trimming removed 0 bases at V and 3 bases at J, with 14 bases between. The CDR3 is CAWSVTRARYTGELFF. The CDR3 DNA sequence: TGTGCCTGGAGTGTAACGAGGGCGCGGTACACCGGGGAGCTGTTTTTT.

The sample holds one count of this clone. The V and J genes are TRBV27 and TRBJ1-6; D call uncertain. The germline CDR1 and CDR2 sequences are MNHEY and SMNVEV (reference sequence). Between the trimmed V and J ends, which lost 3 bases and 7 bases, there was a span of 19 bases. The CDR3 has 17 residues. CDR3 sequence: CASSFTKIGPGNSPLHF. In DNA, the CDR3 is TGTGCCAGCAGTTTCACAAAGATAGGGCCGGGGAATTCACCCCTCCACTTT.